The text below deals with one T cell receptor (beta chain). The data derive from a study of cytomegalovirus exposure and HLA in healthy donors. J gave up 2 bases and V 0 bases, and 6 bases lay outside the gene matches. This CDR3 is 16 amino acids long. Germline values: CDR1 LNHNV, CDR2 YYDKDF (reference sequence). The PCR was carried out with 60 Vbeta primers and 13 Jbeta primers. This table comes from immunoSEQ multiplex PCR, and its TCRdb copy is limited to in-frame clones, with some not included. The sample includes just over 200,000 clones, 55% to 75% of them seen just once. Sequenced sample: PBMCs. This receptor was taken from a man in his forties or fifties in good health and CMV-seropositive. The chain has TRBV15 and TRBJ1-2; 7 bases fit TRBD1. The CDR3 DNA sequence: TGTGCCACCAGCAGAGATCGGGACAGCCCCAACTATGGCTACACCTTC. Protein: CATSRDRDSPNYGYTF. Based on the CDR3 plus reference TRBV15 and TRBJ1-2, the full variable domain is DAMVIQNPRYQVTQFGKPVTLSCSQTLNHNVMYWYQQKSSQAPKLLFHYYDKDFNNEADTPDNFQSRRPNTSFCFLDIRSPGLGDTAMYLCATSRDRDSPNYGYTFGSGTRLTVV.